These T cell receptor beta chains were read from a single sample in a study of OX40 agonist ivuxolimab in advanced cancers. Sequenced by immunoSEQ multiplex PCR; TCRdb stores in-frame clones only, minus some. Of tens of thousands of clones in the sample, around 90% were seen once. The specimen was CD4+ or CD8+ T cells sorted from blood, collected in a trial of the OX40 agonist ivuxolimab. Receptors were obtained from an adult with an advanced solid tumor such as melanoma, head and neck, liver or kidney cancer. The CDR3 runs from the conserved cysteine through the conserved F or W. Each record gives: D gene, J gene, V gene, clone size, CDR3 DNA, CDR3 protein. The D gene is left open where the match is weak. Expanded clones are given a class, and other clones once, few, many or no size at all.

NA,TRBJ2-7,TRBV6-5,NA,TGTGCCAGCAGTTACAGACAGGATAGCTCCTACGAGCAGTACTTC,CASSYRQDSSYEQYF
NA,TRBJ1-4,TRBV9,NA,TGTGCCAGCAGCGGGTCTTCGGGCTCCGAAAAACTGTTTTTT,CASSGSSGSEKLFF
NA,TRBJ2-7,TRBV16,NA,TGTGCCAGCAGCCAATCGGCGGGAAGTCGCTACGAGCAGTACTTC,CASSQSAGSRYEQYF
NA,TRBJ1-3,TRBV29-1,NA,TGCAGCGTCGAGACAGGTCGACGAGACACCATATATTTT,CSVETGRRDTIYF
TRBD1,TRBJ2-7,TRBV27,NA,TGTGCCAGCAGTTATGCTCCGGGACAGGGTTACGAGCAGTACTTC,CASSYAPGQGYEQYF
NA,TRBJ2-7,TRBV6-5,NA,TGTGCCAGCAATCAGTACGAGCAGTACTTC,CASNQYEQYF
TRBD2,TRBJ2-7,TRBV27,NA,TGTGCCAGCAGTTTTAGCGGGACTTTGGTAGAGCAGTACTTC,CASSFSGTLVEQYF
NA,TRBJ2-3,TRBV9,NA,TGTGCCAGCAGCGTATGGGGTGGGGGGAGCACAGATACGCAGTATTTT,CASSVWGGGSTDTQYF
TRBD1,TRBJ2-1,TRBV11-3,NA,TGTGCCAGCAGCTTAGAGGGACAGGCCTCCTACAATGAGCAGTTCTTC,CASSLEGQASYNEQFF
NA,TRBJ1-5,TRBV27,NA,TGTGCCAGCAGTTTAATGAGCAATCAGCCCCAGCATTTT,CASSLMSNQPQHF
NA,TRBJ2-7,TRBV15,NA,TGTGCCACCGCTGACAGGAGCTCCTACGAGCAGTACTTC,CATADRSSYEQYF
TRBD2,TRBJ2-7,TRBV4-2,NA,TGTGCCAGCAGCCAACGACAGGGACAACTAGCGGGAGCCCACGAGCAGTACTTC,CASSQRQGQLAGAHEQYF
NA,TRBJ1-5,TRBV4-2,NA,TGTGCCAGCAGAGGATATAGCAATCAGCCCCAGCATTTT,CASRGYSNQPQHF
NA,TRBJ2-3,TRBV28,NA,TGTGCCAGCAGTTTTCTAGTTACGCAGTATTTT,CASSFLVTQYF
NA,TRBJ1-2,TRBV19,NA,TGTGCCAGTAGTATCGTGCAGGGGACGACTATCTATGGCTACACCTTC,CASSIVQGTTIYGYTF
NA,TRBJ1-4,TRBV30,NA,TGTGCCTGGAGTGGGTCACGAGAAAAACTGTTTTTT,CAWSGSREKLFF
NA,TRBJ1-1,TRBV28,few,TGTGCCAGCAGTTTGAATGAAGCTTTCTTT,CASSLNEAFF
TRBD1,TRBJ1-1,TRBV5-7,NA,TGTGCCAGCAGCTTTGGACAGGGCGATGAAGCTTTCTTT,CASSFGQGDEAFF
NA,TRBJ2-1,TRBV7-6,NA,TGTGCCAGCACGGAAAGCTCCTACAATGAGCAGTTCTTC,CASTESSYNEQFF
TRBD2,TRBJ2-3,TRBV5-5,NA,TGTGCCAGCAGCTTGGTTACTAGCGGGAGTACAGATACGCAGTATTTT,CASSLVTSGSTDTQYF
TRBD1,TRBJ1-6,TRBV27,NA,TGTGCCAGCAGTTTATCAACAGGGGGCCTAAATAATTCACCCCTCCACTTT,CASSLSTGGLNNSPLHF
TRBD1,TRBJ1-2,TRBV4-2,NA,TGTGCCAGCAGCCCAACCGGGACAGGGATCTATGGCTACACCTTC,CASSPTGTGIYGYTF
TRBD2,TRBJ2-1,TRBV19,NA,TGTGCCAGTAGTATAGGGGGACTAGCGGGAGATAACAATGAGCAGTTCTTC,CASSIGGLAGDNNEQFF
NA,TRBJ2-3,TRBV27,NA,TGTGCCAGCAGTCCCTGGACTCAAACGGAACGCACAGATACGCAGTATTTT,CASSPWTQTERTDTQYF
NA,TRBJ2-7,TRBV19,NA,TGTGCCAGTAGTATCTCCCTGGGCAACGAGCAGTACTTC,CASSISLGNEQYF
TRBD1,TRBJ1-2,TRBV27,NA,TGTGCCCTCCCGGGACAGCGTTCGTTAGGCTACACCTTC,CALPGQRSLGYTF
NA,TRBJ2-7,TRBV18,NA,TGTGCCAGCTCACCACCCGGATACTACGAGCAGTACTTC,CASSPPGYYEQYF
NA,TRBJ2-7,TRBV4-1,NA,TGCGCCAGCAGCCAGGCAGCACCCTACGAGCAGTACTTC,CASSQAAPYEQYF
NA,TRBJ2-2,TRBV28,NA,TGTGCCAGCAGTTTGAGGAACACCGGGGAGCTGTTTTTT,CASSLRNTGELFF
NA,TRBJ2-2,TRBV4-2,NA,TGTGCCAGCAGCCTTGTAGTAGTCCTCCGCGGGGCCGCTACCGGGGAGCTGTTTTTT,CASSLVVVLRGAATGELFF
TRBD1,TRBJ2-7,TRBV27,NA,TGTGCCAGCAGCCGGGACAGCACCTACGAGCAGTACTTC,CASSRDSTYEQYF